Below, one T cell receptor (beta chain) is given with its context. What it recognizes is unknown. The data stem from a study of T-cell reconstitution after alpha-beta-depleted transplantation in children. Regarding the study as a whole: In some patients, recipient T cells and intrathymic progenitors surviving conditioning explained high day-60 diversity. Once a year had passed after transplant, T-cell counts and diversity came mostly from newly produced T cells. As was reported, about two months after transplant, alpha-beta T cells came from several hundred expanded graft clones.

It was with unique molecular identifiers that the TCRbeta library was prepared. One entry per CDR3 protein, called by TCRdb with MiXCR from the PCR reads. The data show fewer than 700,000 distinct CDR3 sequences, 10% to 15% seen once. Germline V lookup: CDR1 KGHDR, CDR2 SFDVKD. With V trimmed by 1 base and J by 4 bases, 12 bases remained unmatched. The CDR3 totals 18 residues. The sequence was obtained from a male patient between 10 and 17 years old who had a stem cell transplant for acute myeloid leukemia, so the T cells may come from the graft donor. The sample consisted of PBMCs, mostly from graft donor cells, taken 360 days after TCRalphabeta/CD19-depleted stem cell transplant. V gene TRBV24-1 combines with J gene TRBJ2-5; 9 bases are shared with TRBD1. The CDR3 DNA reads TGTGCCACCAGTGATTTAGACCGGACAGGGGATGGGGGAGAGACCCAGTACTTC. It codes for CATSDLDRTGDGGETQYF.